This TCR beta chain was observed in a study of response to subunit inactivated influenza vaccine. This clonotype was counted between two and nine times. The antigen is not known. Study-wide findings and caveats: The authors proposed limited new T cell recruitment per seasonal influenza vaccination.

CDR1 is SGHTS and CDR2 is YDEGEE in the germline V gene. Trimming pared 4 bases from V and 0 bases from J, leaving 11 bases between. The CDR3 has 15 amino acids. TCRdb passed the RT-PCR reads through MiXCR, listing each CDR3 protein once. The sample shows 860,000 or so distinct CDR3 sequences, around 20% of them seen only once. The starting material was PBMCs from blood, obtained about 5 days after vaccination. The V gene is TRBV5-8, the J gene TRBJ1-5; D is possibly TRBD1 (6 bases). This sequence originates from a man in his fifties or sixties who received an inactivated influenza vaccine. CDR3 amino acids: CASSTGQYSNQPQHF. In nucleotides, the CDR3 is TGTGCCAGCAGCACAGGACAGTATAGCAATCAGCCCCAGCATTTT.